This TCR beta chain is drawn from a study of blood T cell repertoires in COVID-19. Background on the study: COVID-19 samples collected from the United States, Italy and Spain covered acute and convalescent phases. In each case, the material was cDNA or gDNA derived from T cells, B-cell-depleted T cells, or PBMCs.

The CDR3 sequence is 16 residues long. Germline V gene data show CDR1 as SGHNT and CDR2 as YENEEA. V was cut by 5 bases and J by 4 bases, with 17 bases left in between. As originally analysed: Reference gene primer amplification in the assay estimated nucleated cell counts. The protocol was immunoSEQ multiplex PCR, while the TCRdb copy is restricted to in-frame clones and leaves out a portion. V, J and clone size are those of that table, while D and trimming were read from the DNA. The sample lists some 100,000 clones, more than 75% occurring once. This sequence originates from a woman aged 80 or older with active COVID-19. This rearrangement joins TRBV11-3 to TRBJ2-2; TRBD1 might be the D (7 bases). The sequenced sample was peripheral blood. In DNA form, the CDR3 reads TGTGCCAGCAGCCCCCGGGAGACAGGGTTCACCGGGGAGCTGTTTTTT. Translating gives CASSPRETGFTGELFF.